This T cell receptor (beta chain) was retrieved from a study of a mutant IDH1 vaccine in newly diagnosed glioma. Noted time point: week 35, safety follow-up. Doses comprised 300 ug of mutant IDH1 20-mer peptide each, plus topical imiquimod. CDR1 SGHTA and CDR2 FQGNSA come from the germline V gene. This CDR3 region has 15 residues. Trimming removed 2 bases at V and 5 bases at J, with 15 bases between. About this clone: Its target is not known.

Libraries were prepared by immunoSEQ multiplex PCR; TCRdb keeps only in-frame clonotypes and omits some of them. The sample has under 40,000 clones; just under 80% are singletons. This sequence originates from a man in his forties with glioma. Some clones in this sample may be carry-over from other donors' samples. The J gene is TRBJ1-2, the V gene TRBV7-2; possible D gene TRBD1, 5 bases. The sequenced sample was PBMCs, obtained from a glioma patient whose treatment included an IDH1 peptide vaccine. The CDR3 spells CASSLMRAGVYGYTF. The DNA for the CDR3 is TGTGCCAGCAGCTTAATGCGGGCGGGGGTGTATGGCTACACCTTC.